This TCR beta chain was identified in a study of T cells in placental villitis. Looking at the study overall: To test an allograft-versus-infection hypothesis, the study compared placental TCR-beta repertoires across three groups: villitis of unknown etiology, unaffected controls matched for gestational age, and infectious villitis. The investigation overall reported the following: Paraffin blocks contained small amounts of decidua, so some captured T cells, especially in controls, may have been decidual rather than villous infiltrates. CMV-specific clone frequencies were lower in villitis of unknown etiology than in infectious CMV cases (roughly 0.00093 vs 0.011), and villitis of unknown etiology did not differ from controls on this measure. Sequencing bulk tissue made it impossible to distinguish helper, regulatory or cytotoxic T cells or to tell maternal from fetal T cells, and the approach excluded gamma-delta receptors.

The study included five infectious villitis placentae (four with confirmed cytomegalovirus and one with Toxoplasma gondii), and these placentae were not matched to the other groups. The mothers in the infectious villitis group were younger, carried smaller fetuses, and either delivered preterm or experienced intrauterine demise in two cases. After delivery, placentae were collected and subjected to gross and histological evaluation prior to the selection of archival tissue. Five 10-micron scrolls were cut from each FFPE block, and DNA was then isolated using the AllPrep DNA/RNA FFPE Tissue kit. DNA concentration and purity were checked by NanoDrop, and RNA quality was assessed on a Bioanalyzer. On this clone itself: This clone's antigen is unknown. Base quality data are lacking; no much larger clone is found one base away.

Amplification of TCR-beta CDR3 regions from genomic DNA was performed with the immunoSEQ v4 bias-controlled multiplex PCR assay, which was run blinded to group allocation. To estimate the quantities of nucleated cells and T cells in each sample, reference gene primers were added alongside the TCR-beta primers. Sequencing of the libraries was performed on an Illumina MiSeq with a 100-cycle paired-end protocol. Turning to the authors' computational methods: Diversity and richness were calculated in immunoSEQ Analyzer software; richness by iChao1, clonality based on Pielou evenness and Shannon diversity (0-1, higher means less diverse). Using confidence 3 and substitution 2, CDR3 amino acid sequences together with their V/J genes were queried against VDJdb for CMV, EBV and influenza A specificities. The Morisita-Horn index was used to assess TCR-beta amino acid clonotype overlap between villitis of unknown etiology, infectious villitis and control repertoires. Imported from immuneACCESS, the table was reduced by TCRdb to in-frame sequences with V and J called. These copies leave out some clones; in studies compared against another copy, an unresolved V gene accounts for under half, and the cause of the remainder is not known. D and trimming were read from the DNA, whereas the V and J calls and clone size are those reported in that table. The sample table lists almost 2,500 clones, 82% of them with a count of one. The ten largest clones add up to around 48% of the sample.

The clonotype originates from a human patient with infectious villitis; the placental T cells may come from both mother and fetus. Sequencing used placental tissue containing maternal and fetal cells.

The nucleotide sequence is TGCGCCAGCAGCTTGGGGGACAGGGTCAACACTGAAGCTTTCTTT. Protein translation: CASSLGDRVNTEAFF. Rearrangement joined TRBV5-1 to TRBJ1-1, with 9 bases aligning to TRBD1. The CDR3 measures 15 amino acids from cysteine to phenylalanine. Solely the CDR3 DNA is kept, with 45 bases framed from the first base. Trimmed from V: 0 bases; trimmed from J: 2 bases; junction bases lacking a gene match: 2. The germline V gene supplies CDR1 SGHRS and CDR2 YFSETQ.